This TCR beta chain came from a study of T cell repertoires in cytomegalovirus infection. This clonotype was seen a few times. J was trimmed by 4 bases and V by 5 bases; bases with no gene match: 7. The CDR3 is 14 residues long. CDR1 is MDHEN, CDR2 SYDVKM, per germline. MiXCR, run by TCRdb on the reads, gives a single entry per CDR3 protein. This table has some 300,000 distinct CDR3 sequences, 12% to 15% appearing once. The sequence came from a human donor in good health (CMV status not recorded). Some clones in this sample may be carry-over from other donors' samples. Sequencing was done on a sample of PBMCs. The V gene is TRBV28, the J gene TRBJ2-5; 7 bases match TRBD1. DNA of the CDR3: TGTGCCAGCAGTCACATATCAGGGGGAGAGACCCAGTACTTC. Encoded protein: CASSHISGGETQYF.